The 29 T cell receptor beta chains reported below all come from one sample, sequenced in a study of T cells in Graves' hyperthyroidism and ophthalmopathy (dated by TCRdb to the late 2010s). Receptor amplification or capture employed multiplex PCR. The sequencer listed for this sample is Illumina HiSeq 2000. Amplification of TCR beta CDR3 regions was carried out from RNA transcripts. A first-round RT-PCR of the TCR CDR3 used the HTBI primer set with the Qiagen OneStep RT-PCR kit. In-frame beta chains were kept once TCRdb had trimmed the public reads at Q25 with fastp and called clones with MiXCR. Rows with a matching CDR3 protein are joined into one entry that keeps the most common DNA and genes. This sample holds about 720,000 distinct CDR3 sequences; 15% to 20% were observed only once. Jointly, the top ten make up around 7.7% of the sample. The source material was blood. These receptors all stem from a man between 18 and 29 years old with Graves' hyperthyroidism.

This clonotype was found a few times. This rearrangement joins TRBV4-2 to TRBJ2-7; D gene ambiguous. Per germline, CDR1 LGHNA and CDR2 YNFKEQ. CDR3 length: 14 residues. V was shortened by 0 bases and J by 5 bases, with 11 bases between the two germline ends. The DNA of the CDR3 is TGTGCCAGCAGCCAAGAAGTGGGTTCGAACGAGCAGTACTTC. It yields the protein CASSQEVGSNEQYF.

The chain combines TRBV11-2 with TRBJ2-1, with 11 bases that match TRBD2. Germline V gene lookup returns CDR1 SGHAT and CDR2 FQNNGV. V shed 5 bases and J 5 bases; nucleotides not matched to a gene: 14. The CDR3 is 18 amino acids. The CDR3 region has the DNA TGTGCCAGCAGCCGTTATAGCGGGAGGGCCGATGAAAACAATGAGCAGTTCTTC. Protein sequence: CASSRYSGRADENNEQFF.

This sequence joins TRBV24-1 and TRBJ1-5, with D possibly TRBD1 on 5 matching bases. Germline V gives CDR1 KGHDR, CDR2 SFDVKD. The CDR3 is 15 residues long. The V gene lost 5 bases and the J gene lost 2 bases, with 12 bases spanning the gap. CDR3: CATSGQGYRNQPQHF. CDR3 DNA: TGTGCCACCAGTGGGCAGGGTTATCGCAATCAGCCCCAGCATTTT.

This clonotype was counted many times. The chain has TRBV12-3 or TRBV12-4 and TRBJ1-1, with unresolved D. This CDR3 is built from 13 residues. V was shortened by 5 bases and J by 2 bases, with 9 bases between the two germline ends. The CDR3 reads CASSLGSNTEAFF. CDR3 sequence (DNA): TGTGCCAGCAGTCTGGGGAGCAACACTGAAGCTTTCTTT.

This clonotype was counted at least ten times. The chain links TRBV7-2 to TRBJ2-5; D possibly corresponds to TRBD2 (5 bases). The V end lost 5 bases, the J end lost 2 bases, and 12 bases lay between the germline ends. The CDR3 has 14 amino acids. Germline values: CDR1 SGHTA, CDR2 FQGNSA. Here the CDR3 DNA reads TGTGCCAGCAGCCCCCGTCGGGGACAAGAGACCCAGTACTTC. Residues: CASSPRRGQETQYF.

This clonotype occurred many times. V and J are TRBV30 and TRBJ2-7, with a tentative D call TRBD2 (5 bases). The germline V and J ends were trimmed by 5 bases and 4 bases, with 12 bases remaining between them. Germline V gene lookup returns CDR1 GTSNPN and CDR2 SVGIG (reference sequence). The CDR3 length is 12 residues. CDR3 in DNA: TGTGCCTGGGGCTCCGGAGGTTACGAGCAGTACTTC. It is translated as CAWGSGGYEQYF.

This rearrangement joins TRBV5-6 to TRBJ1-5; D possibly corresponds to TRBD1 (6 bases). In germline, CDR1 is SGHDT, CDR2 YYEEEE. The CDR3 is 18 residues long. V was cut by 0 bases and J by 5 bases, with 21 bases left in between. CDR3 DNA: TGTGCCAGCAGCTTGGCCGGGGGGTCAGGGGCTCAGGATCAGCCCCAGCATTTT. Amino acid sequence: CASSLAGGSGAQDQPQHF.

The chain uses TRBV30 and TRBJ1-1; D is possibly TRBD1 (5 bases). Per the germline V gene, CDR1 is GTSNPN and CDR2 is SVGIG (reference sequence). V lost 0 bases and J lost 11, with 13 bases in between. This CDR3 region has 12 residues. CDR3 nucleotides: TGTGCCTGGAGTGTATGGCAGGGTCCCGCTTTCTTT. Translating gives CAWSVWQGPAFF.

Ten or more counts support this clonotype. The V and J genes are TRBV12-3 or TRBV12-4 and TRBJ1-1; D is uncertain. The CDR3 loop spans 14 amino acids. The V gene lost 10 bases and the J gene lost 3 bases, with 18 bases spanning the gap. The chain's CDR3 is CATSPPFEDTEAFF. CDR3 nucleotides: TGTGCCACCTCCCCTCCTTTTGAGGACACTGAAGCTTTCTTT.

The chain has TRBV10-3 and TRBJ2-7; unclear D gene. Trimming removed 8 bases at V and 0 bases at J, with 11 bases between. The CDR3 is 13 residues long. CDR1 and CDR2 from the germline V gene are ENHRY and SYGVKD. Here the CDR3 reads CAIGFGDSYEQYF. The CDR3 region has the DNA TGTGCCATCGGGTTCGGAGACTCCTACGAGCAGTACTTC.

The J gene is TRBJ1-2, the V gene TRBV25-1, with D unresolved. Germline V lookup: CDR1 MGHDK, CDR2 SYGVNS. The CDR3 is 13 residues long. V was trimmed by 3 bases and J by 7 bases, leaving 12 bases between them. The CDR3 here is CASSDGSESGYTF. DNA for the CDR3: TGTGCCAGCAGTGACGGCTCCGAGAGTGGCTACACCTTC.

The rearrangement links TRBV4-2 to TRBJ1-5; the D gene is possibly TRBD1 (6 bases). Trimming removed 0 bases at V and 2 bases at J, with 17 bases between. Germline assignment: CDR1 LGHNA and CDR2 YNFKEQ. This CDR3 region has 18 residues. CDR3 coding DNA: TGTGCCAGCAGCCAAGATCCCCAGGGGTACTCGGGCAATCAGCCCCAGCATTTT. It codes for CASSQDPQGYSGNQPQHF.

V is TRBV11-3 and J is TRBJ2-1, with 10 bases aligning to TRBD2. V trimming: 7 bases; J trimming: 8 bases; junction bases outside the gene matches: 14. There are 16 residues in the CDR3. Germline CDR1 reads SGHNT; CDR2 reads YENEEA. CDR3 sequence: CASNPDSSGSGYEQFF. CDR3 bases: TGTGCCAGCAACCCAGATTCTAGCGGGAGTGGGTATGAGCAGTTCTTC.

This CDR3 is CASSLADGTDLGYGYTF. The CDR3 DNA sequence: TGTGCCAGCAGTTTAGCTGACGGGACGGACCTAGGCTATGGCTACACCTTC. The chain employs TRBV12-3 or TRBV12-4 and TRBJ1-2; a possible D gene is TRBD1 (5 bases). Trimming removed 0 bases from V and 4 bases from J, with 18 bases in between. CDR3 length: 17 amino acids.

This clonotype was detected only a few times. This chain connects TRBV24-1 to TRBJ2-1; 9 bases match TRBD1. V gave up 4 bases and J gave up 2 bases; unmatched junction bases: 5. Germline loops: CDR1 KGHDR, CDR2 SFDVKD. CDR3 size: 16 residues. This chain's CDR3 is CATSEGTGLAYNEQFF. The CDR3, as DNA: TGTGCCACCAGTGAGGGGACAGGGCTCGCCTACAATGAGCAGTTCTTC.

The rearrangement joins TRBV10-3 to TRBJ2-2; 8 nucleotides match TRBD1. Germline CDR1 and CDR2: ENHRY and SYGVKD. The trim removed 10 bases at V and 1 base at J, leaving 8 bases unmatched. CDR3 size: 15 residues. CDR3 in DNA: TGTGCCACCCGAGACAGGGGCGAGAACACCGGGGAGCTGTTTTTT. The encoded protein is CATRDRGENTGELFF.

This clonotype was counted a few times. J is TRBJ1-6 and V is TRBV4-1; 10 nucleotides line up with TRBD1. Germline assignment: CDR1 MGHRA and CDR2 YSYEKL. This CDR3 has 14 residues. Trimming removed 6 bases from V and 6 bases from J; junction bases left unmatched: 2. CDR3 sequence (DNA): TGCGCCAGCAGGCGACAGGGGGCTAATTCACCCCTCCACTTT. Translating gives CASRRQGANSPLHF.

The rearrangement uses TRBV11-2 and TRBJ1-6, with TRBD1 matching 8 bases. The V gene's germline CDR1 is SGHAT and CDR2 FQNNGV. The trim removed 5 bases at V and 9 bases at J, leaving 6 bases unmatched. The CDR3 spans 14 residues. In DNA form, the CDR3 reads TGTGCCAGCAGCACCGGGACAGGCCCTTCACCCCTCCACTTT. Translation gives CASSTGTGPSPLHF.

This clonotype was seen more than once but under ten times. CDR3 DNA: TGTGCCAGCAGTGACGAGACAGGGGGTAGCACAGATACGCAGTATTTT. Translating it yields CASSDETGGSTDTQYF. The chain has TRBV6-1 and TRBJ2-3, with 9 bases aligning to TRBD1. The germline V gene encodes CDR1 MNHNS and CDR2 SASEGT. This CDR3 has 16 residues. J was trimmed by 0 bases and V by 3 bases; bases with no gene match: 4.

This chain connects TRBV4-3 to TRBJ2-1, with TRBD2 matching 7 bases. The CDR3 sequence is 16 residues long. Germline CDR1 reads LGHNA; CDR2 reads YSLEER. V shed 4 bases and J 9 bases; nucleotides not matched to a gene: 15. DNA of the CDR3: TGCGCCAGCAGCCGATCCGGCGCGGGAGACTACCTTGAGCAGTTCTTC. The encoded protein is CASSRSGAGDYLEQFF.

V and J are TRBV6-2 or TRBV6-3 and TRBJ1-5; 10 bases align to TRBD1. The CDR3 totals 14 residues. Germline V gene data show CDR1 as MNHEY and CDR2 as SVGEGT. After removal of 6 bases from V and 7 bases from J, the junction contained 6 bases not matched to a gene. CDR3 coding DNA: TGTGCCAGCAGGCGACAGGGGGCTTGGCAGCCCCAGCATTTT. Translation gives CASRRQGAWQPQHF.

There are a few counts of this clonotype. This may arise from a read error, as a much more abundant clone is one base away. The chain combines TRBV28 with TRBJ2-7; D remains ambiguous. The germline V gene encodes CDR1 MDHEN and CDR2 SYDVKM. This CDR3 is 13 amino acids long. CDR3 sequence reads: CAGSFYGTYEQYF. DNA of the CDR3: TGTGCCGGCAGTTTCTACGGAACCTACGAGCAGTACTTC.

The chain links TRBV7-9 to TRBJ1-3; D is unclear. Per the germline V gene, CDR1 is SEHNR and CDR2 is FQNEAQ (reference sequence). The CDR3 loop spans 13 amino acids. Trimming pared 1 base from V and 10 bases from J, leaving 11 bases between. CDR3 sequence: CASSLEPGGTIYF. As DNA, the CDR3 is TGTGCCAGCAGCTTAGAGCCAGGTGGAACCATATATTTT.

This clonotype was observed once. The gene calls are TRBV30 and TRBJ2-7, with 8 bases lining up with TRBD1. Germline loops: CDR1 GTSNPN, CDR2 SVGIG (reference sequence). This CDR3 spans 12 amino acids. The V segment lost 4 bases and the J segment 6 bases; nucleotides outside the gene matches: 5. CDR3 sequence reads: CAWTGQGVEQYF. The DNA for the CDR3 is TGTGCCTGGACTGGACAGGGCGTCGAGCAGTACTTC.

This clonotype was picked up many times. The CDR3 DNA is TGTGCCAGCAGCTTTGGGGTCGCCTACGAGCAGTACTTC. Amino acids: CASSFGVAYEQYF. The genes are TRBV7-8 and TRBJ2-7, with D hard to call. The CDR3 runs 13 residues. Germline V gene lookup returns CDR1 SGHVS and CDR2 FQNEAQ. Trimming removed 3 bases at V and 2 bases at J, with 8 bases between. Based on the CDR3 plus reference TRBV7-8 and TRBJ2-7, the full variable domain is GAGVSQSPRYKVAKRGQDVALRCDPISGHVSLFWYQQALGQGPEFLTYFQNEAQLDKSGLPSDRFFAERPEGSVSTLKIQRTQQEDSAVYLCASSFGVAYEQYFGPGTRLTVT.

This clonotype was observed at least ten times. The V gene is TRBV6-5, the J gene TRBJ1-2; D not certain. The CDR3 spans 14 residues. CDR1 and CDR2 from the germline V gene are MNHEY and SVGAGI. V was clipped by 2 bases and J by 4 bases, with 11 bases between them. CDR3 protein: CASSYDVGSYGYTF. The CDR3 DNA reads as TGTGCCAGCAGTTACGACGTGGGAAGCTATGGCTACACCTTC.

There are a few counts of this clonotype. The chain recombines TRBV19 with TRBJ1-5; no clear D. V lost 10 bases to trimming and J lost 3 bases, with 13 bases between them. The CDR3 contains 13 residues. CDR1 is LNHDA and CDR2 is SQIVND in the germline V gene (reference sequence). DNA of the CDR3: TGTGCCACCTCGGACGGATTCAATCAGCCCCAGCATTTT. It codes for CATSDGFNQPQHF.

The rearrangement joins TRBV6-2 or TRBV6-3 to TRBJ2-1; 9 positions agree with TRBD2. The trim removed 3 bases at V and 8 bases at J, leaving 14 bases unmatched. Germline-derived CDR1 and CDR2 are MNHEY and SVGEGT. This CDR3 region has 17 residues. CDR3 sequence (DNA): TGTGCCAGCAGTTATATTTGGACTAGCGAGGGGTTCGATGAGCAGTTCTTC. It codes for CASSYIWTSEGFDEQFF.

This clonotype was seen a handful of times. This chain uses TRBV19 with TRBJ1-1; D is possibly TRBD1 (6 bases). CDR3 length: 14 amino acids. CDR1 and CDR2 from the germline V gene are LNHDA and SQIVND (reference sequence). Trimming pared 3 bases from V and 1 base from J, leaving 9 bases between. The CDR3 protein is CASSMTGQNTEAFF. In DNA form, the CDR3 reads TGTGCCAGTAGTATGACAGGTCAGAACACTGAAGCTTTCTTT.